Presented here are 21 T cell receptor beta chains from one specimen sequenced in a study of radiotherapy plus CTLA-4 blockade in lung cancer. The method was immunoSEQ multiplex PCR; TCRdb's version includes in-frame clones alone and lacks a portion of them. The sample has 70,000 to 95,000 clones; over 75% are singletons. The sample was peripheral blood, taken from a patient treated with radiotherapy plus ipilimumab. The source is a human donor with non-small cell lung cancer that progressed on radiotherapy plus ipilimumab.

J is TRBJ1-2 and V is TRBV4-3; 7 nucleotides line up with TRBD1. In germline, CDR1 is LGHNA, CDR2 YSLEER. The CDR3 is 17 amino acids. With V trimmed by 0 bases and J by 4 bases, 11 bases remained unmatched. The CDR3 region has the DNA TGCGCCAGCAGCCAAGATTCGGGCGACAGGGCCGGCTATGGCTACACCTTC. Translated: CASSQDSGDRAGYGYTF.

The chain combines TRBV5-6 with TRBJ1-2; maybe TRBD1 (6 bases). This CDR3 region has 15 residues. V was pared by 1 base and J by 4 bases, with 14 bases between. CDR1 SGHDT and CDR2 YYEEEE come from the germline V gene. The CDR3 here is CASSLRDTRIYGYTF. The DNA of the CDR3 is TGTGCCAGCAGCTTGAGGGACACCCGGATCTATGGCTACACCTTC.

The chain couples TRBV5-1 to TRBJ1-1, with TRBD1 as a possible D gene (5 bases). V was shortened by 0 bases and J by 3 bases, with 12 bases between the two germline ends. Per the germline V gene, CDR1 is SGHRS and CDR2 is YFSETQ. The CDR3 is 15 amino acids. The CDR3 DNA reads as TGCGCCAGCAGCTTGGCCGGGGACGGGTACACTGAAGCTTTCTTT. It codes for CASSLAGDGYTEAFF.

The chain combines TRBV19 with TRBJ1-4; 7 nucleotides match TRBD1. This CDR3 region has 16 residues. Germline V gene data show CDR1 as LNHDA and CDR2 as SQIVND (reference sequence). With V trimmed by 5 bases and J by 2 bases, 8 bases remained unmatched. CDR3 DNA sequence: TGTGCCAGTAGTCGGAGGGTCAGGGGGACTAATGAAAAACTGTTTTTT. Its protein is CASSRRVRGTNEKLFF.

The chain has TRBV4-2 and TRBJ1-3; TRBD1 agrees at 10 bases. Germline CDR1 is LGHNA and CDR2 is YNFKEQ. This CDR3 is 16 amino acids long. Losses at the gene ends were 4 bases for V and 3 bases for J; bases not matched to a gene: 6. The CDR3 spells CASSPRDRGNGNTIYF. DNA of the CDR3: TGTGCCAGCAGCCCCCGGGACAGGGGAAATGGAAACACCATATATTTT.

DNA of the CDR3: TGTGCCAGCAGCCGAGGAGGGCTGAATGAGCAGTTCTTC. Translation gives CASSRGGLNEQFF. The V and J genes are TRBV28 and TRBJ2-1; maybe TRBD2 (6 bases). From germline, CDR1 is MDHEN and CDR2 SYDVKM. The CDR3 is made up of 13 amino acids. V was trimmed by 6 bases and J by 7 bases, leaving 13 bases between them. Full variable domain (rest looked up from reference TRBV28 and TRBJ2-1): DVKVTQSSRYLVKRTGEKVFLECVQDMDHENMFWYRQDPGLGLRLIYFSYDVKMKEKGDIPEGYSVSREKKERFSLILESASTNQTSMYLCASSRGGLNEQFFGPGTRLTVL.

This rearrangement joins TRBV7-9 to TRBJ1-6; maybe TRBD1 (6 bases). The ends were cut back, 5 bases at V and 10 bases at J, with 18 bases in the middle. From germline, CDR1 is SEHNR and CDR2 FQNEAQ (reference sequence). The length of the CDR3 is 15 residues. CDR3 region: CASSATGTQVSPLHF. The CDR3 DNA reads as TGTGCCAGCAGCGCCACAGGGACCCAGGTATCACCCCTCCACTTT.

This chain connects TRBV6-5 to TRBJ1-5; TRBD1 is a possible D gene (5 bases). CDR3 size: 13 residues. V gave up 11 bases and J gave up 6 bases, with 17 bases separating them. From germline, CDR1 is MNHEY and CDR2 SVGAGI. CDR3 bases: TGTGCCGTGGCTCCAGGGAATAGTCAGCCCCAGCATTTT. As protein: CAVAPGNSQPQHF.

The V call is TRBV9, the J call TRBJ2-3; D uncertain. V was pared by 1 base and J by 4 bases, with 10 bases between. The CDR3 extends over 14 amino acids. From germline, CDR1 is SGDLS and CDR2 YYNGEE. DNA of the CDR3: TGTGCCAGCAGCGTATCCGGTAGAGCAGATACGCAGTATTTT. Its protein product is CASSVSGRADTQYF.

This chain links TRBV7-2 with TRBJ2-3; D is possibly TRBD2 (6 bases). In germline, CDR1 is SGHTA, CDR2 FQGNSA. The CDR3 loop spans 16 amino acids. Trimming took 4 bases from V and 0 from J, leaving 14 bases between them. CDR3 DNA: TGTGCCAGCAGCTCGATGGGTAGCGGAAGCACAGATACGCAGTATTTT. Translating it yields CASSSMGSGSTDTQYF.

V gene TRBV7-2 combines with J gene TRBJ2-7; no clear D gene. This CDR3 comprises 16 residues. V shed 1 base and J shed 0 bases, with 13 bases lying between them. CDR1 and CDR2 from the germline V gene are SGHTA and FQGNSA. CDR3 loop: CASSLVLSSPSYEQYF. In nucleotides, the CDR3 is TGTGCCAGCAGCTTAGTCCTCTCTAGTCCCTCCTACGAGCAGTACTTC. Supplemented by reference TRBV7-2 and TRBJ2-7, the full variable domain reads GAGVSQSPSNKVTEKGKDVELRCDPISGHTALYWYRQSLGQGLEFLIYFQGNSAPDKSGLPSDRFSAERTGGSVSTLTIQRTQQEDSAVYLCASSLVLSSPSYEQYFGPGTRLTVT.

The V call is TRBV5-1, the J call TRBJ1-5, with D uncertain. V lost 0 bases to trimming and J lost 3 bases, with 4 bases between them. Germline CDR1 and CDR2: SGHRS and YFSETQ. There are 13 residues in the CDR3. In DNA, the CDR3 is TGCGCCAGCAGCTTGGACACCAATCAGCCCCAGCATTTT. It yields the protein CASSLDTNQPQHF.

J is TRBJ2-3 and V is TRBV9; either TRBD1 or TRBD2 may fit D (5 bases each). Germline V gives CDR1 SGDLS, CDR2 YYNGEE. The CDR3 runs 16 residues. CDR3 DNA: TGTGCTAGGCGAGAGGACCTCAGGGAGCAGGGAGATACGCAGTATTTT. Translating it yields CARREDLREQGDTQYF.

Here the CDR3 DNA reads TGTGCCAGCAGTGAAGCAGGTGGGGTCATGGAGACCCAGTACTTC. Its translation is CASSEAGGVMETQYF. The V call is TRBV2, the J call TRBJ2-5; the D is unclear. Trimming pared 0 bases from V and 5 bases from J, leaving 13 bases between. CDR3 length: 15 residues. Germline V gene sequence: CDR1 SNHLY, CDR2 FYNNEI.

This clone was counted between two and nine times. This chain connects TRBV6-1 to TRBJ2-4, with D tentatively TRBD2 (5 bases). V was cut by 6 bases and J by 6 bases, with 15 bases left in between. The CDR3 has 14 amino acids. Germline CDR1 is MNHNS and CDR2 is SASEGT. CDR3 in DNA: TGTGCCAGCAGCCTCGTGGGAGAGATAAACATTCAGTACTTC. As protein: CASSLVGEINIQYF.

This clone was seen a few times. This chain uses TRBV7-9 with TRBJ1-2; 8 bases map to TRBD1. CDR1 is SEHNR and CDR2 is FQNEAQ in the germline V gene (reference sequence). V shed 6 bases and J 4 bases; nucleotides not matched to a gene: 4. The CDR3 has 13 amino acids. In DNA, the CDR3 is TGTGCCAGCAGTCCACAGGGGGTCTATGGCTACACCTTC. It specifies CASSPQGVYGYTF.

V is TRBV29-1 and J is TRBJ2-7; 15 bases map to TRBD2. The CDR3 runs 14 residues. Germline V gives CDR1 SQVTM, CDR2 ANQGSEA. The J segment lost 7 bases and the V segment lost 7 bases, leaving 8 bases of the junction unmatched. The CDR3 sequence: CSGRTSGGAGEQYF. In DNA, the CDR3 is TGCAGCGGTAGGACTAGCGGGGGGGCGGGGGAGCAGTACTTC.

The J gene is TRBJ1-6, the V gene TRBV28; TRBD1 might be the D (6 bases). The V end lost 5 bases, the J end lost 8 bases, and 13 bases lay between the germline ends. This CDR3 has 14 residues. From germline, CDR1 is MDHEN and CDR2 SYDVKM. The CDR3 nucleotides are TGTGCCAGCAGTCGCACAGGGAGGTATTCACCCCTCCACTTT. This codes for CASSRTGRYSPLHF.

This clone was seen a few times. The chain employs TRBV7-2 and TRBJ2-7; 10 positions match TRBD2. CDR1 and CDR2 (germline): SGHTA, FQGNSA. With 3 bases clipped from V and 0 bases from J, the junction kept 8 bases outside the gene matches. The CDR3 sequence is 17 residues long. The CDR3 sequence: CASSLTGLAAFSYEQYF. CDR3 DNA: TGTGCCAGCAGCTTGACAGGACTAGCGGCCTTCTCCTACGAGCAGTACTTC.

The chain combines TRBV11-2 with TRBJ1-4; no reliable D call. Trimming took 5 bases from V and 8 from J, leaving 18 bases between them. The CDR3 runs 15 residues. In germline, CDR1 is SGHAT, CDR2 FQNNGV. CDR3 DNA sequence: TGTGCCAGCAGCCCAAGGACGGGCTCCCTAGAAAAACTGTTTTTT. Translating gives CASSPRTGSLEKLFF.

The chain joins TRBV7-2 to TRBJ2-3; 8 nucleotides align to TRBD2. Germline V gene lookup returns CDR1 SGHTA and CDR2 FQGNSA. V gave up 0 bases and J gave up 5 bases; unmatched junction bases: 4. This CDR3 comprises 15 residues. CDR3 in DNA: TGTGCCAGCAGCTTAGCGAGTCTAGCGGGAGATACGCAGTATTTT. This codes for CASSLASLAGDTQYF.